This paragraph reports one T cell receptor beta chain. Its antigen is currently unknown. This CDR3 spans 14 amino acids. The trim removed 6 bases at V and 6 bases at J, leaving 4 bases unmatched. The V gene's germline CDR1 is MDHEN and CDR2 SYDVKM. Both subsets, CD45RA+ naive and CD45RA-negative memory, were split from the CD4+ cells. The record originates from a study of shared clonotypes between healthy human individuals. Study details: The study enrolled a couple of women and three men aged 18 to 49.

Profiled with immunoSEQ multiplex PCR; TCRdb holds only in-frame clones, not every one. The sample consists of 1.6 million or so clones, around 97% of them appearing once. Study conclusions and caveats: A handful of donors shared approximately 5% of their naive CD4 clonotypes.

The chain joins TRBV28 to TRBJ2-1; 11 nucleotides agree with TRBD1. The clonotype originates from a man aged 25 to 40 in good health. Sequenced sample: naive CD4+ T cells sorted from blood. Subset reported: CD45RA+ positively selected. The DNA of the CDR3 is TGTGCCAGCAGGGGGACAGGGGGATTCAATGAGCAGTTCTTC. Its protein is CASRGTGGFNEQFF. Using reference TRBV28 and TRBJ2-1 for the parts outside the CDR3, the full variable domain is DVKVTQSSRYLVKRTGEKVFLECVQDMDHENMFWYRQDPGLGLRLIYFSYDVKMKEKGDIPEGYSVSREKKERFSLILESASTNQTSMYLCASRGTGGFNEQFFGPGTRLTVL.